These 24 T cell receptor beta chains were all obtained from the same sample, sequenced in a study of blood T cell repertoires in COVID-19. TCRdb's table, derived via immunoSEQ multiplex PCR, lists solely in-frame clones and lacks some. Of a few hundred thousand clones in the sample, 90% were seen once. The sequenced sample consisted of peripheral blood. All receptors derive from a woman in her sixties with COVID-19, enrolled during active disease.

The chain combines TRBV5-8 with TRBJ1-1; D not resolved. V gave up 2 bases and J gave up 0 bases, with 14 bases separating them. This CDR3 has 16 amino acids. CDR1 is SGHTS, CDR2 YDEGEE, per germline. CDR3 bases: TGTGCCAGCAGCTTTGTCGTAGCCATCATGAACACTGAAGCTTTCTTT. Translating it yields CASSFVVAIMNTEAFF.

This rearrangement joins TRBV6-5 to TRBJ1-2, with D perhaps TRBD1 (5 bases). V lost 6 bases and J lost 4, with 12 bases in between. The V gene's germline CDR1 is MNHEY and CDR2 SVGAGI. The CDR3 contains 13 residues. The CDR3, as DNA: TGTGCCAGCAGCTATCGGGGGGTCTATGGCTACACCTTC. This encodes CASSYRGVYGYTF.

This chain connects TRBV6-2 or TRBV6-3 to TRBJ2-7; 8 bases match TRBD1. V was pared by 2 bases and J by 2 bases, with 2 bases of the junction left unmatched. CDR1 is MNHEY, CDR2 SVGEGT, per germline. The CDR3 spans 14 residues. The CDR3 sequence is CASSYRTGPYEQYF. The CDR3, as DNA: TGTGCCAGCAGTTACCGGACAGGGCCCTACGAGCAGTACTTC.

This chain links TRBV19 with TRBJ1-2; D is uncertain. The CDR3 is 15 amino acids. V dropped 6 bases and J dropped 0 bases, with 14 bases sitting between them. Germline assignment: CDR1 LNHDA and CDR2 SQIVND (reference sequence). For the CDR3, the DNA is TGTGCCAGTAGATGGAGGTATGGTACTAACTATGGCTACACCTTC. Protein: CASRWRYGTNYGYTF.

J is TRBJ1-2 and V is TRBV5-5, with 8 bases that match TRBD1. Unmatched junction bases numbered 9, after V lost 4 bases and J lost 4 bases. Germline-derived CDR1 and CDR2 are SGHKS and YYEKEE (reference sequence). The CDR3 covers 15 residues. The CDR3 sequence: CASSRTGSSLYGYTF. The CDR3 DNA sequence: TGTGCCAGCAGCCGGACAGGGAGCTCTCTCTATGGCTACACCTTC.

In the case of this clone: This sample also contains other DNA sequences that code for the same CDR3. The V gene is TRBV5-1, the J gene TRBJ1-1; D is undetermined. CDR1 SGHRS and CDR2 YFSETQ come from the germline V gene. The CDR3 runs 13 residues. V lost 1 base, J lost 0 bases, and 4 bases lay in between. CDR3 amino acids: CASSLTVNTEAFF. As DNA, the CDR3 is TGCGCCAGCAGCTTGACAGTGAACACTGAAGCTTTCTTT.

This chain uses TRBV19 with TRBJ2-1, with no clear D. Germline lookup yields CDR1 LNHDA and CDR2 SQIVND (reference sequence). This CDR3 is 13 amino acids long. V lost 5 bases, J lost 5 bases, and 10 bases lay in between. CDR3 amino acids: CASSPVSDNEQFF. The CDR3 DNA reads as TGTGCCAGTAGTCCGGTCAGCGACAATGAGCAGTTCTTC.

J is TRBJ1-1 and V is TRBV3-1 (or the pseudogene TRBV3-2); 9 positions match TRBD1. V gave up 4 bases and J gave up 5 bases; unmatched junction bases: 5. The CDR3 contains 14 residues. Germline loops: CDR1 LGHDT, CDR2 YNNKEL (reference sequence). The CDR3 spells CASSLLTGGTEAFF. The CDR3 nucleotides are TGTGCCAGCAGCCTACTGACAGGGGGGACTGAAGCTTTCTTT.

The table lists this clone with a count of one. The chain carries TRBV19 and TRBJ1-1, with D possibly being TRBD1 (6 bases). V lost 9 bases and J lost 0, with 11 bases in between. The CDR3 sequence is 13 residues long. Per germline, CDR1 LNHDA and CDR2 SQIVND (reference sequence). As DNA, the CDR3 is TGTGCCAGCCTCGACAGGATGAACACTGAAGCTTTCTTT. It translates to CASLDRMNTEAFF. Variable domain in full (rest from reference TRBV19 and TRBJ1-1): DGGITQSPKYLFRKEGQNVTLSCEQNLNHDAMYWYRQDPGQGLRLIYYSQIVNDFQKGDIAEGYSVSREKKESFPLTVTSAQKNPTAFYLCASLDRMNTEAFFGQGTRLTVV.

The rearrangement uses TRBV5-7 and TRBJ1-5, with 12 nucleotides matching TRBD1. TRBV5-7 is reported as an ORF; its role is uncertain. Trimming at V came to 9 bases and at J to 0 bases, leaving 7 bases not matched to a gene. The CDR3 extends over 16 amino acids. CDR3 bases: TGTGCCAAAGGGACAGGGGGCTTTTATAGCAATCAGCCCCAGCATTTT. Protein: CAKGTGGFYSNQPQHF.

The V and J genes are TRBV30 and TRBJ1-2; 8 positions match TRBD1. The V gene's germline CDR1 is GTSNPN and CDR2 SVGIG (reference sequence). Trimming removed 4 bases from V and 5 bases from J; junction bases left unmatched: 15. The CDR3 spans 16 residues. The DNA of the CDR3 is TGTGCCTGGATTTCAATAACCCGGACAGGGAGTTATGGCTACACCTTC. Translating it yields CAWISITRTGSYGYTF.

This clone was detected only a few times. The chain has TRBV2 and TRBJ1-6; D not resolved. Deletions cut 11 bases from V and 0 bases from J, with 14 bases between. The CDR3 totals 15 residues. Germline V lookup: CDR1 SNHLY, CDR2 FYNNEI. In DNA, the CDR3 is TGTGCCCTCCGCGCGGGGAGCTCCTATAATTCACCCCTCCACTTT. Translating gives CALRAGSSYNSPLHF.

The rearrangement links TRBV5-1 to TRBJ2-1; D may be TRBD2 (6 bases). Germline values: CDR1 SGHRS, CDR2 YFSETQ. V lost 2 bases and J 4 bases, leaving 13 bases between the germline ends. The CDR3 loop spans 15 amino acids. CDR3 coding DNA: TGCGCCAGCAGCTTAGGGACTGCTATTTACAATGAGCAGTTCTTC. Translation: CASSLGTAIYNEQFF.

This clone was recorded only once. V is TRBV9 and J is TRBJ2-5, with 7 bases aligning to TRBD2. This CDR3 has 16 residues. V gave up 4 bases and J gave up 2 bases; unmatched junction bases: 11. Per the germline V gene, CDR1 is SGDLS and CDR2 is YYNGEE. In DNA, the CDR3 is TGTGCCAGCAGCCCATTGAGCGGGGCATCACAAGAGACCCAGTACTTC. Amino acids: CASSPLSGASQETQYF.

V is TRBV3-1 (or the pseudogene TRBV3-2) and J is TRBJ2-2; a weak D match, TRBD2 (5 bases). Germline V gene lookup returns CDR1 LGHDT and CDR2 YNNKEL (reference sequence). The germline V and J ends were trimmed by 0 bases and 7 bases, with 9 bases remaining between them. The CDR3 covers 14 residues. CDR3 in DNA: TGTGCCAGCAGCCAAGACTCGGGGTACGGGGAGCTGTTTTTT. It is translated as CASSQDSGYGELFF.

The chain carries TRBV7-2 and TRBJ2-7; 11 bases are a match to TRBD2. Germline-derived CDR1 and CDR2 are SGHTA and FQGNSA. The CDR3 contains 18 residues. Trimming took 1 base from V and 3 from J; bases not matched to a gene: 11. The CDR3 is CASSLDLPVLAGGYEQYF. The CDR3 nucleotides read TGTGCCAGCAGCTTAGATTTGCCGGTGCTAGCGGGGGGCTACGAGCAGTACTTC.

This clone has a single count. The V call is TRBV5-1, the J call TRBJ1-3; D remains ambiguous. The CDR3 loop spans 16 amino acids. Germline assignment: CDR1 SGHRS and CDR2 YFSETQ. Trimming removed 3 bases from V and 0 bases from J, with 13 bases in between. CDR3 DNA: TGCGCCAGCAGCTCTGATAGTCGGAGCTCTGGAAACACCATATATTTT. This encodes CASSSDSRSSGNTIYF.

The genes are TRBV6-6 and TRBJ1-2; D might be TRBD1 (6 bases). This CDR3 spans 12 amino acids. Trimming stripped 5 bases from V and 4 bases from J, with 8 bases between. CDR1 and CDR2 from the germline V gene are MNHNY and SVGAGI (reference sequence). CDR3 sequence: CASSQDSYGYTF. CDR3 bases: TGTGCCAGCAGTCAGGACAGCTATGGCTACACCTTC.

The rearrangement links TRBV9 to TRBJ1-2, with a tentative D call TRBD1 (6 bases). Germline V gene sequence: CDR1 SGDLS, CDR2 YYNGEE. V lost 0 bases and J lost 4, with 10 bases in between. This CDR3 contains 14 residues. The CDR3 reads CASSVGQGSYGYTF. The CDR3 nucleotides are TGTGCCAGCAGCGTAGGGCAGGGGAGCTATGGCTACACCTTC.

Comment on this clone: Distinct nucleotide sequences in the sample also encode this CDR3. J is TRBJ1-4 and V is TRBV4-2, with 9 positions matching TRBD1. J gave up 5 bases and V 0 bases, and 4 bases lay outside the gene matches. This CDR3 is 16 amino acids long. Germline V lookup: CDR1 LGHNA, CDR2 YNFKEQ. The CDR3 DNA is TGTGCCAGCAGCCAAGACCCGGGACAGGGAAATGAAAAACTGTTTTTT. This translates into CASSQDPGQGNEKLFF.

A few counts support this clone. CDR3 coding DNA: TGTGCCAGTAGTTTGGGTCGACGGGTGGATAGCAATCAGCCCCAGCATTTT. This encodes CASSLGRRVDSNQPQHF. The chain is built from TRBV19 and TRBJ1-5, with D uncertain. Trimming left V 5 bases short and J 0 bases short, with 17 bases between. Germline loops: CDR1 LNHDA, CDR2 SQIVND (reference sequence). The CDR3 sequence is 17 residues long.

The chain carries TRBV7-2 and TRBJ1-5; the D gene is possibly TRBD1 (6 bases). The CDR3 covers 12 residues. Trimming pared 10 bases from V and 4 bases from J, leaving 11 bases between. The germline CDR1 and CDR2 sequences are SGHTA and FQGNSA. CDR3 sequence reads: CATTDSNQPQHF. The CDR3 DNA is TGTGCCACTACGGACAGTAATCAGCCCCAGCATTTT.

The rearrangement uses TRBV5-4 and TRBJ1-3; D might be TRBD1 (5 bases). The germline gives CDR1 SGHNT, CDR2 YYREEE (reference sequence). Trimming took 2 bases from V and 0 from J, leaving 12 bases between them. The CDR3 consists of 16 residues. The CDR3 loop reads CASSFRDTLSGNTIYF. CDR3 bases: TGTGCCAGCAGCTTCAGGGATACTCTCTCTGGAAACACCATATATTTT.

This CDR3 reads CASSRAAGGHYYEQFF. Here the CDR3 DNA reads TGTGCCAGCAGCCGAGCGGCGGGGGGGCATTACTATGAGCAGTTCTTC. The J gene is TRBJ2-1, the V gene TRBV7-8, with 9 bases that match TRBD2. This CDR3 contains 16 residues. Germline CDR1 is SGHVS and CDR2 is FQNEAQ. The junction had 13 bases not matched to a gene; V was cut back by 5 bases and J by 8 bases. The full variable domain, completed using reference TRBV7-8 and TRBJ2-1, is GAGVSQSPRYKVAKRGQDVALRCDPISGHVSLFWYQQALGQGPEFLTYFQNEAQLDKSGLPSDRFFAERPEGSVSTLKIQRTQQEDSAVYLCASSRAAGGHYYEQFFGPGTRLTVL.